The 5 T cell receptor beta chains in this list originate from one sample, sequenced in a study of T cells in Graves' hyperthyroidism and ophthalmopathy. Amplified TCR beta CDR3 regions came from RNA transcripts. The HTBI primer set drove a first-round RT-PCR of the TCR CDR3. TCRdb processed the multiplex PCR reads anew with MiXCR; each CDR3 protein has one entry. There are about 340,000 distinct CDR3 sequences in the sample; 21% occur only once, and 50% lies in the top ten. Sequencing input: blood. The receptor source for this set is a woman aged 50 to 65 with Graves' hyperthyroidism.

This clonotype was detected many times. The V gene is TRBV18, the J gene TRBJ2-7; D gene uncertain. This CDR3 is 13 amino acids long. Between the trimmed V and J ends, which lost 0 bases and 7 bases, there was a span of 10 bases. CDR1 is KGHSH and CDR2 is LQKENI in the germline V gene. The CDR3 DNA reads as TGTGCCAGCTCACCACCGAGTAACAGAGAGCAGTACTTC. This gives the protein CASSPPSNREQYF.

V usage is TRBV3-1 and J usage is TRBJ1-5, with TRBD1 as a possible D gene (6 bases). CDR3 length equals 17 residues. V was cut by 0 bases and J by 4 bases, with 16 bases left in between. Germline V gene lookup returns CDR1 LGHDT and CDR2 YNNKEL (reference sequence). The CDR3 reads CASSQDLGQGPNQPQHF. DNA for the CDR3: TGTGCCAGCAGCCAAGATCTTGGGCAGGGGCCAAATCAGCCCCAGCATTTT.

This clonotype was seen at least ten times. The rearrangement joins TRBV3-1 to TRBJ2-2; 9 positions agree with TRBD2. J was trimmed by 1 base and V by 0 bases; bases with no gene match: 3. The CDR3 runs 17 residues. CDR1 is LGHDT and CDR2 is YNNKEL in the germline V gene (reference sequence). The CDR3 spells CASSQEVLAGNTGELFF. The CDR3 nucleotides are TGTGCCAGCAGCCAAGAGGTACTAGCGGGGAACACCGGGGAGCTGTTTTTT.

This clonotype was found many times. The chain carries TRBV28 and TRBJ2-3; D is unclear. V was clipped by 10 bases and J by 4 bases, with 9 bases between them. The CDR3 sequence is 11 residues long. Germline CDR1 MDHEN, CDR2 SYDVKM. CDR3: CATNTADTQYF. CDR3 nucleotide sequence: TGTGCCACCAATACTGCAGATACGCAGTATTTT.

This clonotype was observed at least ten times. The chain recombines TRBV28 with TRBJ2-7, with D possibly being TRBD2 (5 bases). This CDR3 contains 13 residues. The V end was cut by 7 bases, the J end by 1 base, with 11 bases between. Germline V gene sequence: CDR1 MDHEN, CDR2 SYDVKM. DNA for the CDR3: TGTGCCAGCAACCTCCCGGGGTCCTACGAGCAGTACTTC. Its protein product is CASNLPGSYEQYF.